What follows is one T cell receptor (beta chain) and its context. What it binds is unknown. Unique molecular identifiers were incorporated into the prepared TCRbeta library. TCRdb re-derived calls from the PCR reads in MiXCR, one entry per CDR3 protein. The data show more than 500,000 distinct CDR3 sequences, with around 10% seen just once and about 15% held by the top ten. The sample originates from a study of T-cell reconstitution after alpha-beta-depleted transplantation in children. Notes on the study in general: Diversity and T-cell counts at one year after transplant derived mostly from new T cells. At day 60, the high TCRbeta diversity found in some patients originated from recipient T cells and thymic progenitors that had survived. By about two months after transplant, alpha-beta T cells reportedly arose from several hundred graft clones that had expanded.

CDR3 length: 15 amino acids. The germline gives CDR1 SGHDT, CDR2 YYEEEE. Trimming cost V 4 bases and J 2 bases, with 14 bases left between them. The sequence derives from a female patient aged 2-9 years who had a stem cell transplant for aplastic anemia, so the T cells may come from the graft donor. The sequencing used PBMCs, mostly from graft donor cells, collected 180 days after TCRalphabeta/CD19-depleted stem cell transplant. The V and J genes are TRBV5-6 and TRBJ2-3; D is possibly TRBD2 (6 bases). CDR3 DNA: TGTGCCAGCAGCCGGACTACTGATTACACAGATACGCAGTATTTT. Its protein product is CASSRTTDYTDTQYF.